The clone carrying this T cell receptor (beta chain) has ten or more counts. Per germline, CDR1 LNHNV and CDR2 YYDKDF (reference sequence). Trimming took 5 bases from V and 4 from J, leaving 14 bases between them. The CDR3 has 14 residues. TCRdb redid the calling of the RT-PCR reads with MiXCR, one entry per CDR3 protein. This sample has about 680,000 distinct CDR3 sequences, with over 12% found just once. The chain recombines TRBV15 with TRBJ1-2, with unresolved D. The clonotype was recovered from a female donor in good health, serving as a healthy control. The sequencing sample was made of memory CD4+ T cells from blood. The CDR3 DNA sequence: TGTGCCACCAGCGTCCGATACCAGACCTATGGCTACACCTTC. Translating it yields CATSVRYQTYGYTF.